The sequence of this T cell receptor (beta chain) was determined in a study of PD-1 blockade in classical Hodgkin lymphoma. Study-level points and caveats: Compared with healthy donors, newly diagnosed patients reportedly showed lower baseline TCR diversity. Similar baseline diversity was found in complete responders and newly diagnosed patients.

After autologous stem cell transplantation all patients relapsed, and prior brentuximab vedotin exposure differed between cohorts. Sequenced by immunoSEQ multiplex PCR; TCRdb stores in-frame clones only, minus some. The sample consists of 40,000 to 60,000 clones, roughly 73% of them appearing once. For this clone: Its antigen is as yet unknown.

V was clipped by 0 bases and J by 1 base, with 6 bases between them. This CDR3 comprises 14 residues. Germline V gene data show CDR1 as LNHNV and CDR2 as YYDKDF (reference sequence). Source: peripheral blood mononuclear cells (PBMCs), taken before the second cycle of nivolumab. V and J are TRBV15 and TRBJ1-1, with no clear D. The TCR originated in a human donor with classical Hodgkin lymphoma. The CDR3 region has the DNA TGTGCCACCAGCAGAGAGGGTACGAACACTGAAGCTTTCTTT. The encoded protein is CATSREGTNTEAFF.